This entry concerns a single T cell receptor beta chain. Germline CDR1 LGHNA, CDR2 YSLEER. The CDR3 has 14 residues. Trimming took off 1 base at V and 5 bases at J, with 10 bases between the two ends. TCRdb analysed the 5' RACE reads with MiXCR anew, one entry per CDR3 protein. Of some 62,000 distinct CDR3 sequences listed, 25% to 30% were seen once; the top ten hold about 2.3%. The genes are TRBV4-3 and TRBJ2-3; D perhaps matches TRBD2 (6 bases). The TCR was taken from a female donor with breast cancer. The sequenced sample consisted of tumor-infiltrating naive CD4+ T cells sorted from the breast tumor. Subset here: naive CD4+ T cells, CD4+CD45RA+CD25-. CDR3 residues: CASSQVQGGDTQYF. CDR3 coding DNA: TGCGCCAGCAGCCAAGTCCAGGGAGGAGATACGCAGTATTTT.